Presented here are 30 T cell receptor beta chains from one specimen sequenced in a study of T cells in tumors after PD-1 blockade. Only in-frame clones appear in the TCRdb table, and some are missing; sequencing was by immunoSEQ multiplex PCR. The sample has roughly 19,000 clones, 78% seen once. The sample in question was PBMCs, obtained before anti-PD-1 treatment. These receptors were collected from a human donor with basal cell carcinoma.

This clone was found once. DNA of the CDR3: TGTGCCACCACCCCACAGGCACAGGCAGATACGCAGTATTTT. Translation gives CATTPQAQADTQYF. The chain recombines TRBV18 with TRBJ2-3; D is perhaps TRBD1 (5 bases). Per germline, CDR1 KGHSH and CDR2 LQKENI. The CDR3 is 14 amino acids. V was shortened by 10 bases and J by 4 bases, with 18 bases between the two germline ends. The full variable domain, in which reference TRBV18 and TRBJ2-3 provide the parts outside the CDR3, is NAGVMQNPRHLVRRRGQEARLRCSPMKGHSHVYWYRQLPEEGLKFMVYLQKENIIDESGMPKERFSAEFPKEGPSILRIQQVVRGDSAAYFCATTPQAQADTQYFGPGTRLTVL.

This chain connects TRBV9 to TRBJ1-4, with 8 nucleotides matching TRBD1. V lost 3 bases and J lost 0; bases outside the gene matches: 13. The CDR3 is made up of 19 amino acids. CDR1 is SGDLS, CDR2 YYNGEE, per germline. The CDR3 spells CASSAGTGHYASTNEKLFF. In DNA form, the CDR3 reads TGTGCCAGCAGCGCGGGGACAGGTCACTACGCTTCAACTAATGAAAAACTGTTTTTT.

The rearrangement uses TRBV5-1 and TRBJ2-5; 7 bases line up with TRBD2. Germline trimming cut 0 bases from V and 5 bases from J; bases unmatched to any gene: 4. CDR3 length: 14 residues. Germline CDR1 and CDR2: SGHRS and YFSETQ. CDR3 nucleotides: TGCGCCAGCAGCTTGGTGGGAGGGACGGAGACCCAGTACTTC. This gives the protein CASSLVGGTETQYF.

V and J are TRBV6-5 and TRBJ2-2, with TRBD2 as a possible D gene (6 bases). The CDR3 sequence is 13 residues long. V lost 4 bases and J lost 6, with 9 bases in between. Germline V gives CDR1 MNHEY, CDR2 SVGAGI. CDR3 sequence reads: CASSFSSAGELFF. CDR3 coding DNA: TGTGCCAGCAGTTTTTCTAGCGCCGGGGAGCTGTTTTTT.

The CDR3 here is CASSFGGSYEQYF. Here the CDR3 DNA reads TGTGCCAGCAGCTTCGGCGGGTCCTACGAGCAGTACTTC. The chain recombines TRBV11-1 with TRBJ2-7, with D tentatively TRBD2 (5 bases). Germline values: CDR1 SGHAT, CDR2 FQDESV (reference sequence). V was cut by 3 bases and J by 1 base, with 7 bases left in between. The length of the CDR3 is 13 residues.

The chain carries TRBV5-5 and TRBJ2-7; 9 positions agree with TRBD1. The CDR3 loop spans 15 amino acids. Germline V lookup: CDR1 SGHKS, CDR2 YYEKEE (reference sequence). V shed 4 bases and J 5 bases; nucleotides not matched to a gene: 10. In DNA form, the CDR3 reads TGTGCCAGCAGCACGGGGGTGGGACAGGGCGACGAGCAGTACTTC. The encoded protein is CASSTGVGQGDEQYF.

The chain couples TRBV7-6 to TRBJ2-5; D perhaps matches TRBD1 (6 bases). This CDR3 spans 17 amino acids. In germline, CDR1 is SGHVS, CDR2 FNYEAQ. The V end lost 5 bases, the J end lost 5 bases, and 24 bases lay between the germline ends. CDR3 region: CASSPIAGVPRGETQYF. CDR3 bases: TGTGCCAGCAGCCCAATCGCAGGGGTCCCGAGAGGGGAGACCCAGTACTTC. Looking up the rest from reference TRBV7-6 and TRBJ2-5 gives the full variable domain: GAGVSQSPRYKVTKRGQDVALRCDPISGHVSLYWYRQALGQGPEFLTYFNYEAQQDKSGLPNDRFSAERPEGSISTLTIQRTEQRDSAMYRCASSPIAGVPRGETQYFGPGTRLLVL.

A few counts support this clone. The chain joins TRBV18 to TRBJ2-7, with D possibly TRBD2 on 6 matching bases. Per germline, CDR1 KGHSH and CDR2 LQKENI. Trimming took 6 bases from V and 3 from J, leaving 18 bases between them. The CDR3 is 15 residues long. CDR3: CASSPGESGIYEQYF. The DNA for the CDR3 is TGTGCCAGCTCCCCGGGGGAATCAGGAATCTACGAGCAGTACTTC.

The rearrangement links TRBV5-1 to TRBJ2-7, with 9 bases matching TRBD2. This CDR3 is built from 17 residues. The germline gives CDR1 SGHRS, CDR2 YFSETQ. The V segment lost 0 bases and the J segment 0 bases; nucleotides outside the gene matches: 7. The CDR3 bases are TGCGCCAGCAGCTTGGAACCTAGCGGGGACAGCTCCTACGAGCAGTACTTC. Protein sequence: CASSLEPSGDSSYEQYF.

This rearrangement joins TRBV28 to TRBJ2-2; perhaps TRBD1 as D (5 bases). From germline, CDR1 is MDHEN and CDR2 SYDVKM. The CDR3 is made up of 17 amino acids. V lost 3 bases and J lost 0, with 14 bases in between. This CDR3 is CASSFQPTATNTGELFF. For the CDR3, the DNA is TGTGCCAGCAGTTTCCAGCCGACAGCAACGAACACCGGGGAGCTGTTTTTT.

The CDR3 coding sequence is TGTGCCAGCTCGCCCGACGGTCACTCCTACGAGCAGTACTTC. Residues: CASSPDGHSYEQYF. The rearrangement uses TRBV18 and TRBJ2-7; D unresolved. V dropped 6 bases and J dropped 0 bases, with 12 bases sitting between them. The CDR3 spans 14 residues. Germline values: CDR1 KGHSH, CDR2 LQKENI. Combining the CDR3 with reference TRBV18 and TRBJ2-7 gives the whole variable domain NAGVMQNPRHLVRRRGQEARLRCSPMKGHSHVYWYRQLPEEGLKFMVYLQKENIIDESGMPKERFSAEFPKEGPSILRIQQVVRGDSAAYFCASSPDGHSYEQYFGPGTRLTVT.

The count of this clone is one. This chain connects TRBV19 to TRBJ2-1; possible D gene TRBD2, 6 bases. This CDR3 is built from 11 residues. With 9 bases removed from V and 8 bases from J, the gap between germline ends came to 11 bases. Germline assignment: CDR1 LNHDA and CDR2 SQIVND (reference sequence). DNA for the CDR3: TGTGCCAGGCGGGGTTTCGATGAGCAGTTCTTC. As protein: CARRGFDEQFF.

The V gene is TRBV9, the J gene TRBJ1-4, with D uncertain. This CDR3 region has 16 residues. Per the germline V gene, CDR1 is SGDLS and CDR2 is YYNGEE. The V gene lost 4 bases and the J gene lost 4 bases, with 17 bases spanning the gap. CDR3 protein: CASSFRDRGGNEKLFF. The CDR3 DNA reads TGTGCCAGCAGCTTTAGAGACCGGGGTGGTAATGAAAAACTGTTTTTT.

The V and J genes are TRBV7-9 and TRBJ2-7; 9 nucleotides agree with TRBD1. Germline V gives CDR1 SEHNR, CDR2 FQNEAQ (reference sequence). CDR3 length: 16 amino acids. V trimming: 6 bases; J trimming: 2 bases; junction bases outside the gene matches: 11. The CDR3 coding sequence is TGTGCCAGCAGTTCTCTACGGACAGGGGAGACCTACGAGCAGTACTTC. This sequence encodes CASSSLRTGETYEQYF.

The chain carries TRBV7-2 and TRBJ1-2; a possible D gene is TRBD1 (5 bases). Germline V gene lookup returns CDR1 SGHTA and CDR2 FQGNSA. The CDR3 covers 15 residues. Trimming took off 4 bases at V and 6 bases at J, with 18 bases between the two ends. As DNA, the CDR3 is TGTGCCAGCAGCTCCGATCCCGGGGGTTTGGATGGCTACACCTTC. Its translation is CASSSDPGGLDGYTF.

This clone was picked up one time. The chain carries TRBV2 and TRBJ1-2; D gene unclear. The CDR3 runs 13 residues. Trimming removed 1 base at V and 2 bases at J, with 5 bases between. CDR1 and CDR2 from the germline V gene are SNHLY and FYNNEI. The chain's CDR3 is CASSEGANYGYTF. The DNA for the CDR3 is TGTGCCAGCAGTGAAGGGGCCAACTATGGCTACACCTTC.

This rearrangement joins TRBV2 to TRBJ2-3; D is undetermined. The V gene lost 3 bases and the J gene lost 2 bases, with 12 bases spanning the gap. Germline CDR1 and CDR2: SNHLY and FYNNEI. The CDR3 contains 15 residues. The CDR3 protein is CASSDTQPPTDTQYF. The CDR3 coding sequence is TGTGCCAGCAGTGATACCCAGCCTCCCACAGATACGCAGTATTTT.

This clone was seen a few times. J is TRBJ2-7 and V is TRBV14; 13 positions agree with TRBD2. The junction had 2 bases not matched to a gene; V was cut back by 4 bases and J by 2 bases. Germline V gives CDR1 SGHDN, CDR2 FVKESK. This CDR3 has 15 residues. CDR3: CASSLGLAGTYEQYF. The CDR3 DNA reads TGTGCCAGCAGCCTGGGACTAGCGGGAACCTACGAGCAGTACTTC.

The chain recombines TRBV9 with TRBJ2-3; 13 nucleotides line up with TRBD2. CDR3 length equals 17 residues. Germline lookup yields CDR1 SGDLS and CDR2 YYNGEE. Germline trimming cut 1 base from V and 1 base from J; bases unmatched to any gene: 3. The CDR3 protein is CASSVQGTSGGTDTQYF. The DNA for the CDR3 is TGTGCCAGCAGCGTACAAGGGACTAGCGGGGGCACAGATACGCAGTATTTT. The full variable domain, in which reference TRBV9 and TRBJ2-3 provide the parts outside the CDR3, is DSGVTQTPKHLITATGQRVTLRCSPRSGDLSVYWYQQSLDQGLQFLIQYYNGEERAKGNILERFSAQQFPDLHSELNLSSLELGDSALYFCASSVQGTSGGTDTQYFGPGTRLTVL.

This sequence joins TRBV29-1 and TRBJ2-6, with D hard to call. Germline V gene lookup returns CDR1 SQVTM and CDR2 ANQGSEA. This CDR3 comprises 13 residues. Between the trimmed V and J ends, which lost 3 bases and 1 base, there was a span of 4 bases. CDR3 nucleotide sequence: TGCAGCGTTGAGGATTCTGGGGCCAACGTCCTGACTTTC. Its translation: CSVEDSGANVLTF.

The chain has TRBV24-1 and TRBJ2-3; maybe TRBD2 (5 bases). Between the trimmed V and J ends, which lost 3 bases and 4 bases, there was a span of 16 bases. The CDR3 runs 16 residues. Germline CDR1 is KGHDR and CDR2 is SFDVKD. The DNA for the CDR3 is TGTGCCACCAGTGATGCAACGGGAAAATTGGCAGATACGCAGTATTTT. Its translation: CATSDATGKLADTQYF.

The CDR3, as DNA: TGTGCCAGCAGCCAAGCCGGTAGGGGGTCGAGAACTGAAGCTTTCTTT. Translation: CASSQAGRGSRTEAFF. The chain links TRBV4-2 to TRBJ1-1; possible D gene TRBD1, 6 bases. This CDR3 has 16 amino acids. Germline loops: CDR1 LGHNA, CDR2 YNFKEQ. Trimming took off 1 base at V and 5 bases at J, with 17 bases between the two ends.

This clone is categorized as hyperexpanded (1% or more). The V gene is TRBV7-9, the J gene TRBJ2-3; the match to TRBD2 covers 10 bases. Trimming at V came to 5 bases and at J to 2 bases, leaving 13 bases not matched to a gene. The CDR3 sequence is 18 residues long. CDR1 and CDR2 from the germline V gene are SEHNR and FQNEAQ (reference sequence). CDR3 residues: CASSPPSLAGVDTDTQYF. CDR3 sequence (DNA): TGTGCCAGCAGCCCACCCTCTCTAGCGGGGGTTGACACAGATACGCAGTATTTT.

A remark on this clone: One end of the junction is discordant with germline, which a read error may explain. This chain joins TRBV28 and TRBJ1-2; no reliable D call. This CDR3 is 14 amino acids long. The V gene's germline CDR1 is MDHEN and CDR2 SYDVKM. CDR3: CASRSSGEGYSFGF. CDR3 DNA: TGTGCCAGCAGATCCTCGGGTGAGGGTTATTCCTTCGGCTTC.

This clone appeared once. The V call is TRBV6-4, the J call TRBJ1-6; D unclear. Germline-derived CDR1 and CDR2 are MRHNA and SNTAGT. This CDR3 has 17 amino acids. V gave up 5 bases and J gave up 5 bases, with 19 bases separating them. The CDR3 region has the DNA TGTGCCAGCAGTAAAAACGCCCGGTCAGTAGATAATTCACCCCTCCACTTT. It codes for CASSKNARSVDNSPLHF.

The J gene is TRBJ2-1, the V gene TRBV19; no clear D gene. The V end lost 7 bases, the J end lost 8 bases, and 9 bases lay between the germline ends. CDR1 LNHDA and CDR2 SQIVND come from the germline V gene (reference sequence). This CDR3 has 11 residues. CDR3 region: CASNQAHEQFF. The CDR3 DNA reads TGTGCCAGTAACCAAGCCCATGAGCAGTTCTTC.

CDR3 in amino acids: CASSLDGLAGGGTDTQYF. The CDR3 bases are TGTGCCAGCAGCTTAGACGGGTTAGCGGGGGGGGGCACAGATACGCAGTATTTT. V gene TRBV7-2 combines with J gene TRBJ2-3; 11 positions match TRBD2. J was trimmed by 1 base and V by 1 base; bases with no gene match: 7. This CDR3 is 18 amino acids long. From germline, CDR1 is SGHTA and CDR2 FQGNSA.

This chain uses TRBV18 with TRBJ2-6; a weak D match, TRBD1 (7 bases). Between the trimmed V and J ends, which lost 3 bases and 0 bases, there was a span of 18 bases. The length of the CDR3 is 19 residues. Germline-derived CDR1 and CDR2 are KGHSH and LQKENI. The CDR3 nucleotides read TGTGCCAGCTCACCCGTTAGGCCAGGGGGAGGCTCTGGGGCCAACGTCCTGACTTTC. This translates into CASSPVRPGGGSGANVLTF. Full variable domain (remainder filled in from reference TRBV18 and TRBJ2-6): NAGVMQNPRHLVRRRGQEARLRCSPMKGHSHVYWYRQLPEEGLKFMVYLQKENIIDESGMPKERFSAEFPKEGPSILRIQQVVRGDSAAYFCASSPVRPGGGSGANVLTFGAGSRLTVL.

This chain joins TRBV5-6 and TRBJ2-5; D unresolved. Germline loops: CDR1 SGHDT, CDR2 YYEEEE. The CDR3 spans 15 residues. V was shortened by 2 bases and J by 5 bases, with 16 bases between the two germline ends. Here the CDR3 reads CASSLGRSLAETQYF. CDR3 coding DNA: TGTGCCAGCAGCTTAGGACGAAGCTTGGCGGAGACCCAGTACTTC.

The chain employs TRBV28 and TRBJ2-7, with 13 bases lining up with TRBD2. The CDR3 is 17 residues long. After removal of 6 bases from V and 0 bases from J, the junction contained 8 bases not matched to a gene. Per germline, CDR1 MDHEN and CDR2 SYDVKM. The CDR3 coding sequence is TGTGCCAGCAGGCCTACTAGCGGGAGGGCCCTCTCCTACGAGCAGTACTTC. As protein: CASRPTSGRALSYEQYF.